This TCR beta chain comes out of a study of CD8 T cells in Susac syndrome. Random hexamers were used to reverse transcribe roughly 0.45 to 1 ug of RNA. A multiplex approach, immunoSEQ multiplex PCR, amplified TCR beta CDR3 across 54 Vbeta and 13 Jbeta. Using its own MiXCR run on the immunoSEQ multiplex PCR reads, TCRdb lists one record per CDR3 protein. The sample has approximately 180,000 distinct CDR3 sequences; around 94% are singletons. CD8+ and CD4+ T cells taken from blood had their TCR beta sequenced. Both CD4+ and CD8+ T cells were negatively isolated, and TEMRA cells underwent FACS enrichment. Per the germline V gene, CDR1 is SGHTA and CDR2 is FQGNSA. The CDR3 totals 11 residues. V gave up 1 base and J gave up 4 bases, with 1 base separating them.

The chain recombines TRBV7-2 with TRBJ2-5, with unresolved D. Material: CD4+ T cells from PBMCs. This clonotype was obtained from a human donor with Susac syndrome. The CDR3 DNA reads as TGTGCCAGCAGCTTAGTAGAGACCCAGTACTTC. Translation: CASSLVETQYF.